A selection of T cell receptor beta chains follows, all from one sample in a study of T cell responses to AZD1222 COVID-19 vaccine. The protocol was immunoSEQ multiplex PCR, while the TCRdb copy is restricted to in-frame clones and leaves out a portion. The repertoire holds approximately 90,000 clones, roughly nine tenths seen once, with roughly 7.7% in the top ten. This specimen consisted of peripheral blood, obtained on day 0 of AZD1222 vaccination. The source is an adult in good health. CDR3s leave out the opening cysteine and the closing phenylalanine or tryptophan. Fields, in order: V gene, CDR3 protein.

v_call: TRBV30; cdr3_aa: AWSVENRWTEAF
v_call: TRBV27; cdr3_aa: ASSSLAGGLYNEQF
v_call: TRBV5-1; cdr3_aa: ASSLEGMNTEAF
v_call: TRBV28; cdr3_aa: ASSFYNGGANSPLH
v_call: TRBV18; cdr3_aa: ASSPRGQGATSSSYEQY
v_call: TRBV19; cdr3_aa: ASSDKNTEAF
v_call: TRBV29-1; cdr3_aa: SVEPGTGSDNEQF
v_call: TRBV9; cdr3_aa: ASSVGTYSFGYGYT
v_call: TRBV27; cdr3_aa: ASSGAFGPQH
v_call: TRBV10-2; cdr3_aa: ASGDRGGYGYT
v_call: TRBV3-1/TRBV3-2; cdr3_aa: ASSQGPGDYSPLH
v_call: TRBV27; cdr3_aa: ASSSAGLAGGREQY
v_call: TRBV27; cdr3_aa: ASSFGFDNEQF
v_call: TRBV7-8; cdr3_aa: ASSLGGSGGQPQH
v_call: TRBV28; cdr3_aa: ASKRQKNTEAF
v_call: TRBV21-1; cdr3_aa: ASSLASNQPQH
v_call: TRBV4-2; cdr3_aa: ASSQELAGNTGELF